This record covers a single TCR beta chain. Its target is unknown. This specimen belongs to a study of Tregs in tolerant kidney transplant recipients. In the study overall: The nonmyeloablative bone marrow transplants came from related graft donors, with transient mixed chimerism.

CD4+CD25+CD127- Tregs, CD4+CD25- non-Tregs, CD4 and CD8 cells were sorted. Study conclusions and caveats: This study did not directly address biological reproducibility. The most relevant donor-specific Treg TCRbeta repertoire apparently came from expansion with activated donor B cells.

The assay was immunoSEQ multiplex PCR, and TCRdb's table has in-frame clones only and misses some. Among 110,000 or so clones listed, nearly 90% were seen once. Germline lookup yields CDR1 SNHLY and CDR2 FYNNEI. The trim removed 4 bases at V and 4 bases at J, leaving 1 base unmatched. This CDR3 is 13 amino acids long. This TCR was sampled from a human donor who received a combined kidney and bone marrow transplant. The sequencing used CD4+ T cells from blood, collected before the transplant. The chain recombines TRBV2 with TRBJ2-5, with 9 bases matching TRBD1. The CDR3: CASSVDRGETQYF. As DNA, the CDR3 is TGTGCCAGCAGTGTGGACAGGGGAGAGACCCAGTACTTC.